Below, 9 T cell receptor beta chains from the same sample are listed, as sequenced in a study of cytomegalovirus exposure and HLA in healthy donors. PCR employed 60 Vbeta and 13 Jbeta primers. Assay: immunoSEQ multiplex PCR; the TCRdb copy retains only in-frame clones and omits some. Of roughly 110,000 clones listed, approximately 71% are singletons. The sequenced sample was PBMCs. These receptor sequences come from a middle-aged man in good health and CMV-seronegative.

The chain is built from TRBV27 and TRBJ2-5; maybe TRBD1 (5 bases). The germline gives CDR1 MNHEY, CDR2 SMNVEV (reference sequence). The germline V and J ends were trimmed by 1 base and 7 bases, with 7 bases remaining between them. The CDR3 runs 12 residues. CDR3 amino acids: CASSLWGGTQYF. The CDR3 DNA is TGTGCCAGCAGTTTATGGGGCGGGACCCAGTACTTC.

The chain links TRBV6-1 to TRBJ1-3; D call uncertain. Germline CDR1 MNHNS, CDR2 SASEGT. Trimming removed 8 bases from V and 0 bases from J, with 8 bases in between. There are 13 residues in the CDR3. The CDR3 here is CASWIASGNTIYF. CDR3 nucleotide sequence: TGTGCCAGCTGGATAGCCTCTGGAAACACCATATATTTT.

This clone was seen once. This sequence joins TRBV20-1 and TRBJ1-6, with TRBD1 identical over 7 bases. Germline CDR1 and CDR2: DFQATT and SNEGSKA (reference sequence). The CDR3 totals 10 residues. The V segment lost 6 bases and the J segment 15 bases; nucleotides outside the gene matches: 5. CDR3 sequence (DNA): TGCAGTGCCCCAGGACAGGTCCTCCACTTT. It yields the protein CSAPGQVLHF.

In this sample, this clone turned up once. The V gene is TRBV7-8, the J gene TRBJ2-5; TRBD2 is a possible D gene (6 bases). The germline V gene encodes CDR1 SGHVS and CDR2 FQNEAQ. V was trimmed by 5 bases and J by 2 bases, leaving 27 bases between them. CDR3 size: 19 residues. CDR3 coding DNA: TGTGCCAGCAGCCTCGCTTCAAGGGAGGAGGGAGGTGGGCAAGAGACCCAGTACTTC. Its protein product is CASSLASREEGGGQETQYF.

This clone was observed a handful of times. This rearrangement joins TRBV18 to TRBJ2-3; TRBD1 agrees at 12 bases. This CDR3 is 14 amino acids long. Germline CDR1 KGHSH, CDR2 LQKENI. V lost 3 bases to trimming and J lost 6 bases; unmatched junction nucleotides: 1. The CDR3 bases are TGTGCCAGCTCACCGGGACAGGGGGCTGATACGCAGTATTTT. Protein: CASSPGQGADTQYF.

The gene calls are TRBV6-5 and TRBJ1-1; D might be TRBD1 (6 bases). This CDR3 has 13 amino acids. Germline V gene sequence: CDR1 MNHEY, CDR2 SVGAGI. V was shortened by 7 bases and J by 4 bases, with 13 bases between the two germline ends. The CDR3 region has the DNA TGTGCCAGCAAAACAACAGGGCGCACTGAAGCTTTCTTT. As protein: CASKTTGRTEAFF.

The rearrangement joins TRBV11-2 to TRBJ2-1; maybe TRBD1 (6 bases). The CDR3 consists of 13 residues. The germline CDR1 and CDR2 sequences are SGHAT and FQNNGV. Trimming pared 5 bases from V and 5 bases from J, leaving 10 bases between. The CDR3 loop is CASSLDRHNEQFF. CDR3 nucleotides: TGTGCCAGCAGCCTCGACAGGCACAATGAGCAGTTCTTC.

This sequence joins TRBV5-5 and TRBJ1-3; the D is unclear. The CDR3 is made up of 14 amino acids. The germline gives CDR1 SGHKS, CDR2 YYEKEE (reference sequence). The V gene lost 0 bases and the J gene lost 0 bases, with 4 bases spanning the gap. DNA for the CDR3: TGTGCCAGCAGCTTGGCAATCTCTGGAAACACCATATATTTT. Its protein is CASSLAISGNTIYF.

This chain links TRBV6-1 with TRBJ2-1, with D perhaps matching TRBD1 (5 bases). V was trimmed by 6 bases and J by 6 bases, leaving 18 bases between them. The germline CDR1 and CDR2 sequences are MNHNS and SASEGT. This CDR3 contains 15 residues. CDR3 amino acids: CASREDLRQLNEQFF. The CDR3 coding sequence is TGTGCCAGCAGAGAGGATTTAAGACAGCTCAATGAGCAGTTCTTC.